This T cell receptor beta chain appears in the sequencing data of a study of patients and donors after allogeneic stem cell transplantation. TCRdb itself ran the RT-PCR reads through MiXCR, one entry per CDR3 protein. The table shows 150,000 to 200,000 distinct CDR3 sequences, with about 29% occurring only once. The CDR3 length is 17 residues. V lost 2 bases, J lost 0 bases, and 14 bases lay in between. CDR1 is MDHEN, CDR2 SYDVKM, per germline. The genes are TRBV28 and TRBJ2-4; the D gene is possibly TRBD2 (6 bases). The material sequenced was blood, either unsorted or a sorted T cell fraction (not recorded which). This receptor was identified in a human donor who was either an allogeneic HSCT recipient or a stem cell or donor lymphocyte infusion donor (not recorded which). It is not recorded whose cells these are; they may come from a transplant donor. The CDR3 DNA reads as TGTGCCAGCAGTTTAACGGGACTCCGGTTAGCCAAAAACATTCAGTACTTC. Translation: CASSLTGLRLAKNIQYF.